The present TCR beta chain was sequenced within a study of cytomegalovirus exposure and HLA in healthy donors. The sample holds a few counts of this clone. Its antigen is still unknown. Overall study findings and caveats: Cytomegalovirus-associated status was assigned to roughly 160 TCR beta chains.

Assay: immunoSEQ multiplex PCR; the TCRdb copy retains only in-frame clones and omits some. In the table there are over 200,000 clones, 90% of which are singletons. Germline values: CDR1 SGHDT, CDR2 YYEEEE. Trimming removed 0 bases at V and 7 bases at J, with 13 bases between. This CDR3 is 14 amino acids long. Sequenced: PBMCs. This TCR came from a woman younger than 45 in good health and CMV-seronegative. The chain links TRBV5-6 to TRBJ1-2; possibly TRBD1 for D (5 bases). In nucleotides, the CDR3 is TGTGCCAGCAGCTTGGAAAGGGGCCTGGGTGGCTACACCTTC. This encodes CASSLERGLGGYTF.